These 19 T cell receptor beta chains originate from one sample sequenced in a study of regulatory T cells in long-lasting Graves disease. iRepertoire HTBI primers and Arm-PCR of CDR3 regions built TCR beta libraries. Via MiXCR, TCRdb re-called the multiplex PCR reads, giving one row per CDR3 protein. The table has 400,000 to 450,000 distinct CDR3 sequences, about 15% seen once. The time point is: newly diagnosed GD, antithyroid drugs for less than 3 months. Construction of the TCR library relied on RNA isolated from PBMCs. This sample was also put to use in a study of T cells in Graves' hyperthyroidism and ophthalmopathy.

The sample in question was peripheral blood mononuclear cells (PBMCs), obtained at new diagnosis, from a patient treated with antithyroid drugs. These receptors all come from a woman aged 25 to 45 with Graves disease.

The J gene is TRBJ2-7, the V gene TRBV6-5; 8 bases map to TRBD2. The DNA end is a closer match to TRBJ2-5, so the J assignment may be wrong. The germline gives CDR1 MNHEY, CDR2 SVGAGI. The CDR3 is 17 residues long. The CDR3: CASSYSKLAGQGETQYF. The CDR3 nucleotides are TGTGCCAGCAGTTACTCGAAGCTAGCGGGTCAAGGGGAGACCCAGTACTTC.

Only a few counts were recorded for this clonotype. This sequence joins TRBV27 and TRBJ1-4, with D hard to call. The CDR3 has 15 residues. With 0 bases removed from V and 5 bases from J, the gap between germline ends came to 10 bases. Germline CDR1 reads MNHEY; CDR2 reads SMNVEV (reference sequence). The CDR3 loop reads CASSLSGSPNEKLFF. CDR3 in DNA: TGTGCCAGCAGTTTATCGGGCTCACCAAATGAAAAACTGTTTTTT.

Remarks on this clonotype: The DNA is left out, because the CDR3 cannot be placed on it with certainty; the CDR3 is given as TCRdb lists it. The genes are TRBV5-1 and TRBJ2-1; the DNA was not compared with TRBD2, the D call given in the table. 22 amino acids form the CDR3, both terminal residues included. The germline gives CDR1 SGHRS, CDR2 YFSETQ. Here the CDR3 reads CASSFYICSATAGGLGYNEQFF.

Many counts were recorded for this clonotype. This chain joins TRBV20-1 and TRBJ2-1; TRBD2 aligns across 8 bases. V was pared by 6 bases and J by 5 bases, with 6 bases of the junction left unmatched. The germline V gene has CDR1 DFQATT and CDR2 SNEGSKA (reference sequence). There are 13 residues in the CDR3. CDR3 DNA sequence: TGCAGTGCCATCAGCGGGGGTAACAATGAGCAGTTCTTC. It translates to CSAISGGNNEQFF.

This clonotype was picked up many times. The V gene is TRBV6-1, the J gene TRBJ2-7, with D possibly TRBD1 on 6 matching bases. The CDR3 is 20 residues long. Between the trimmed V and J ends, which lost 1 base and 3 bases, there was a span of 28 bases. CDR1 and CDR2 (germline): MNHNS, SASEGT. This CDR3 reads CASSEEIRRTAPNGRYEQYF. As DNA, the CDR3 is TGTGCCAGCAGTGAAGAAATTCGTAGGACAGCCCCCAATGGGCGCTACGAGCAGTACTTC.

This clonotype has ten or more counts. The V gene is TRBV7-9, the J gene TRBJ2-5; perhaps TRBD1 as D (5 bases). The CDR3 length is 16 residues. Between the trimmed V and J ends, which lost 4 bases and 0 bases, there was a span of 15 bases. From germline, CDR1 is SEHNR and CDR2 FQNEAQ (reference sequence). The CDR3: CASSSPRDSYQETQYF. The CDR3 nucleotides are TGTGCCAGCAGCTCTCCCAGGGATTCGTACCAAGAGACCCAGTACTTC.

Ten or more counts support this clonotype. The rearrangement links TRBV20-1 to TRBJ2-1; no clear D. The CDR3 spans 13 residues. The V and J ends lost 6 bases and 5 bases respectively, with 14 bases between them. Germline V CDR1 and CDR2: DFQATT, SNEGSKA (reference sequence). DNA for the CDR3: TGCAGTGCAAACCATCTCTACCACAATGAGCAGTTCTTC. It specifies CSANHLYHNEQFF.

This clonotype showed up many times. The rearrangement joins TRBV2 to TRBJ2-3; weak D call: TRBD2 (6 bases). Germline loops: CDR1 SNHLY, CDR2 FYNNEI. V was shortened by 7 bases and J by 0 bases, with 17 bases between the two germline ends. The CDR3 loop spans 16 amino acids. CDR3 region: CASNRGSGPSTDTQYF. For the CDR3, the DNA is TGTGCCAGCAATCGAGGAAGCGGGCCCAGCACAGATACGCAGTATTTT.

This clonotype occurred a few times. The chain recombines TRBV13 with TRBJ2-7; D gene ambiguous. Trimming pared 5 bases from V and 1 base from J, leaving 15 bases between. This CDR3 is built from 15 residues. The germline CDR1 and CDR2 sequences are PRHDT and FYEKMQ (reference sequence). CDR3 sequence (DNA): TGTGCCAGCAGCCCCAGTTCGGCGATTTCCTACGAGCAGTACTTC. It is translated as CASSPSSAISYEQYF.

This clonotype was counted at least ten times. CDR3 nucleotides: TGTGCCAGCAGTCCCCCCGGGACAGTGCAGTTCTTC. The encoded protein is CASSPPGTVQFF. This chain links TRBV12-3 or TRBV12-4 with TRBJ2-1; TRBD1 matches at 7 bases. This CDR3 is built from 12 residues. V gave up 5 bases and J gave up 12 bases; unmatched junction bases: 7.

This clonotype occurred a few times. V and J are TRBV20-1 and TRBJ1-4, with a weak D call TRBD1 (6 bases). Trimming removed 3 bases at V and 3 bases at J, with 29 bases between. This CDR3 spans 20 amino acids. CDR1 and CDR2 (germline): DFQATT, SNEGSKA (reference sequence). Written as DNA, the CDR3 is TGCAGTGCTAGGATAACCAAGGACAGCGCGACTAGGGGTTCTAATGAAAAACTGTTTTTT. This codes for CSARITKDSATRGSNEKLFF.

This clonotype was seen only a few times. The genes are TRBV20-1 and TRBJ2-1; TRBD2 is a possible D gene (5 bases). The germline CDR1 and CDR2 sequences are DFQATT and SNEGSKA (reference sequence). CDR3 length: 16 residues. The germline V and J ends were trimmed by 3 bases and 0 bases, with 15 bases remaining between them. The CDR3 DNA reads as TGCAGTGCTAGCGCCCCAGCGGAGGTCTCCTACAATGAGCAGTTCTTC. Its translation is CSASAPAEVSYNEQFF.

This clonotype was found a few times. This chain joins TRBV2 and TRBJ2-7, with TRBD2 identical over 11 bases. CDR1 SNHLY and CDR2 FYNNEI come from the germline V gene. V lost 4 bases and J lost 4; bases outside the gene matches: 3. CDR3 length: 14 amino acids. The CDR3 DNA reads TGTGCCAGCAGTGGGCCTAGCGGGAGGTACGAGCAGTACTTC. As protein: CASSGPSGRYEQYF.

This clonotype was picked up a small number of times. V is TRBV7-3 and J is TRBJ2-7, with 8 nucleotides matching TRBD1. The J segment lost 2 bases and the V segment lost 5 bases, leaving 8 bases of the junction unmatched. The germline V gene has CDR1 SGHTA and CDR2 FQGTGA. The CDR3 totals 15 residues. The CDR3 loop is CASSTSGTGAYEQYF. CDR3 DNA sequence: TGTGCCAGCAGCACCTCCGGGACAGGCGCCTACGAGCAGTACTTC.

This clonotype was detected only a few times. A much larger clone differs from this one at a single base, so this may be a read error. Likely a read error: the CDR3 ends without its conserved phenylalanine or tryptophan. V gene TRBV6-2 or TRBV6-3 combines with J gene TRBJ2-1; a possible D gene is TRBD1 (5 bases). There are 14 residues in the CDR3. CDR1 and CDR2 (germline): MNHEY, SVGEGT. V was clipped by 5 bases and J by 3 bases, with 11 bases between them. The CDR3 protein is CASSEQQVYNEQFL. The CDR3 nucleotides are TGTGCCAGCAGTGAACAACAGGTCTACAATGAGCAGTTCCTC.

The V and J genes are TRBV6-1 and TRBJ2-5; 12 nucleotides align to TRBD2. Germline values: CDR1 MNHNS, CDR2 SASEGT. The junction had 16 bases not matched to a gene; V was cut back by 6 bases and J by 5 bases. The CDR3 has 18 amino acids. CDR3 DNA sequence: TGTGCCAGCAGAACGGGCAGGGGGCGACTAGCGGGAGATGAGACCCAGTACTTC. This sequence encodes CASRTGRGRLAGDETQYF.

This clonotype was seen at least ten times. The CDR3 region has the DNA TGTGCCTGGACCATCCGGAATGAGCAGTTCTTC. It yields the protein CAWTIRNEQFF. This chain connects TRBV30 to TRBJ2-1; no firm D call. V dropped 4 bases and J dropped 7 bases, with 8 bases sitting between them. This CDR3 has 11 amino acids. Germline lookup yields CDR1 GTSNPN and CDR2 SVGIG (reference sequence).

This clonotype was seen more than once but under ten times. J is TRBJ1-3 and V is TRBV11-2, with TRBD1 as a possible D gene (5 bases). This CDR3 comprises 13 residues. The ends were cut back, 2 bases at V and 7 bases at J, with 9 bases in the middle. Germline values: CDR1 SGHAT, CDR2 FQNNGV. DNA of the CDR3: TGTGCCAGCAGCTTAAGCCGGGGGAACACCATATATTTT. This codes for CASSLSRGNTIYF.

This clonotype showed up just a few times. The chain couples TRBV30 to TRBJ2-3; 7 nucleotides match TRBD2. Germline loops: CDR1 GTSNPN, CDR2 SVGIG (reference sequence). V lost 2 bases, J lost 5 bases, and 7 bases stayed unmatched. This CDR3 comprises 14 residues. The CDR3 loop reads CAWSKAGLQDTQYF. CDR3 DNA: TGTGCCTGGAGTAAAGCGGGATTGCAAGATACGCAGTATTTT.